This TCR beta chain was obtained from a study of T cell clusters in autoimmune cytopenias. Roughly 38,000 genome equivalents of blood DNA were amplified for TRB. The study, taken as a whole, reports: TRB repertoire shifts in secondary cytopenia and chronic lymphocytic leukemia mostly reflected lymphoma, not autoimmunity. Primary autoimmune cytopenia patients seemingly lacked the physiological T cell clusters found in healthy donors.

With respect to this clonotype: What it recognizes is unknown.

TRB rearrangements were amplified by touch-down multiplex PCR with mixed TRB-A/B primers. TCRdb re-analyzed the multiplex PCR reads; it lists each CDR3 protein once, without DNA. The repertoire table contains thousands of distinct CDR3 sequences. Per germline, CDR1 SGHAT and CDR2 FQNNGV. The CDR3 contains 15 residues. The receptor's source is a human donor with an autoimmune cytopenia or autoimmune hepatitis (not recorded which). The sequenced material came from peripheral blood. The chain has TRBV11-2 and TRBJ1-4; TCRdb's D call of TRBD1 is untestable without DNA. The CDR3 spells CASSLSDRNNEKLFF. The complete variable domain, with remaining parts taken from reference TRBV11-2 and TRBJ1-4, reads EAGVAQSPRYKIIEKRQSVAFWCNPISGHATLYWYQQILGQGPKLLIQFQNNGVVDDSQLPKDRFSAERLKGVDSTLKIQPAKLEDSAVYLCASSLSDRNNEKLFFGSGTQLSVL.